This TCR beta chain came from a study of cytomegalovirus exposure and HLA in healthy donors. General study findings and limits: DRB1 showed the most TCR associations and HLA-C the fewest in a later analysis, as rates varied by HLA locus. Three chains tied to CMV proved CMV antigen-specific in vitro. According to a later analysis, most TCR beta chains associated with CMV appeared HLA-restricted.

Comments on this clone: Its antigen is not identified.

Germline V gene lookup returns CDR1 SGDLS and CDR2 YYNGEE. Trimming left V 4 bases short and J 4 bases short, with 22 bases between. The CDR3 has 17 residues. In the PCR, 60 Vbeta and 13 Jbeta primers were used. Original handling: Roughly 11 million shared chains were among the approximately 87 million unique TCR beta chains that a later analysis counted. Libraries were prepared by immunoSEQ multiplex PCR; TCRdb keeps only in-frame clonotypes and omits some of them. D and trimming were read from the DNA, whereas the V and J calls and clone size are those reported in that table. The sample carries about 98,000 clones, 60% to 80% recorded once.

The genes are TRBV9 and TRBJ2-3; possible D gene TRBD2, 6 bases. The receptor's source is a male donor in good health and CMV-seropositive. Sequenced sample: PBMCs. CDR3 protein: CASSPGRGGLTADTQYF. CDR3 nucleotides: TGTGCCAGCAGCCCGGGGCGGGGCGGCCTAACGGCAGATACGCAGTATTTT.